A selection of T cell receptor beta chains follows, all from one sample in a study of blood T cell repertoires in COVID-19. Measured with immunoSEQ multiplex PCR; TCRdb has only the in-frame clones, and not every one. Among around 450,000 clones listed, about 89% were seen once. Material: peripheral blood. Source of these receptors: a woman aged 25 to 39 with acute or convalescent COVID-19. Both conserved end residues are part of each CDR3. Each record gives: CDR3 length, D gene, clone size, J gene, V gene, CDR3 protein, CDR3 DNA. The D gene is left open where the match is weak. For some rows the clone size is stated as once, few or many, or as a class when expanded; others skip it.

13	.	.	TRBJ2-5	TRBV24-1	CATSTGSQETQYF	TGTGCCACCAGTACAGGCTCCCAAGAGACCCAGTACTTC
17	.	.	TRBJ2-3	TRBV10-2	CASSDRPETLTTDTQYF	TGCGCCAGCAGCGACCGCCCCGAGACTCTGACCACAGATACGCAGTATTTT
13	TRBD1	.	TRBJ2-7	TRBV23-1	CASSRDRDNEQYF	TGCGCCAGCAGCAGAGACAGGGACAACGAGCAGTACTTC
15	.	.	TRBJ2-3	TRBV24-1	CATSDLRTSTDTQYF	TGTGCCACCAGTGATCTCCGTACTAGCACAGATACGCAGTATTTT
14	.	.	TRBJ1-5	TRBV30	CAWSAGISNQPQHF	TGTGCCTGGAGTGCAGGGATTTCCAATCAGCCCCAGCATTTT
17	TRBD2	.	TRBJ2-5	TRBV5-1	CASSHGAAGGLGETQYF	TGCGCCAGCAGCCACGGAGCAGCGGGGGGCCTGGGTGAGACCCAGTACTTC
16	.	.	TRBJ2-5	TRBV9	CASSVRAGVEGETQYF	TGTGCCAGCAGCGTACGAGCAGGGGTAGAGGGTGAGACCCAGTACTTC
19	.	.	TRBJ2-1	TRBV4-2	CASSQEIWSTVYSYNEQFF	TGTGCCAGCAGCCAAGAAATTTGGTCGACAGTCTACTCCTACAATGAGCAGTTCTTC
12	.	.	TRBJ2-2	TRBV15	CATSREGGELFF	TGTGCCACCAGCCGGGAAGGCGGGGAGCTGTTTTTT
13	.	.	TRBJ1-1	TRBV24-1	CATSGPGETEAFF	TGTGCCACCAGTGGCCCAGGGGAGACTGAAGCTTTCTTT
14	TRBD1	.	TRBJ1-2	TRBV29-1	CSVDVGQGDYGYTF	TGCAGCGTTGACGTCGGACAGGGGGACTATGGCTACACCTTC
16	TRBD1	.	TRBJ1-6	TRBV28	CASNRGRFSYNSPLHF	TGTGCCAGCAACAGGGGGCGTTTCTCCTATAATTCACCCCTCCACTTT
14	.	.	TRBJ2-5	TRBV18	CASSPRYGGETQYF	TGTGCCAGCTCACCACGGTACGGCGGAGAGACCCAGTACTTC
15	.	.	TRBJ1-2	TRBV6-5	CASRPGQTFNYGYTF	TGTGCCAGCAGACCCGGACAAACATTTAACTATGGCTACACCTTC
14	.	.	TRBJ2-2	TRBV5-4	CASTTGLSTGELFF	TGTGCCAGCACCACAGGGTTGAGCACCGGGGAGCTGTTTTTT
15	.	.	TRBJ2-7	TRBV19	CASSPSPRAPYEQYF	TGTGCCAGTAGTCCGAGTCCGAGGGCTCCCTACGAGCAGTACTTC
16	TRBD2	once	TRBJ2-1	TRBV9	CASSPTGTSGYNEQFF	TGTGCCAGCAGCCCGACCGGGACTAGCGGCTACAATGAGCAGTTCTTC
16	.	.	TRBJ2-3	TRBV7-8	CASSWAGTYRPDTQYF	TGTGCCAGCAGCTGGGCCGGGACTTATCGACCAGATACGCAGTATTTT
15	.	.	TRBJ2-1	TRBV19	CASSIVDMAYNEQFF	TGTGCCAGTAGTATAGTTGACATGGCCTACAATGAGCAGTTCTTC
17	TRBD2	.	TRBJ2-3	TRBV5-4	CASSSRLAGAYRVEQYF	TGTGCCAGCAGCTCCCGACTAGCGGGGGCCTACAGGGTCGAGCAGTATTTT
16	.	.	TRBJ2-3	TRBV5-1	CASSLGRGSGTDTQYF	TGCGCCAGCAGCTTGGGCAGGGGCTCGGGCACAGATACGCAGTATTTT
12	TRBD2	.	TRBJ2-5	TRBV27	CASCTRGETQYF	TGTGCCAGCTGCACGCGGGGGGAGACCCAGTACTTC